These 6 T cell receptor beta chains share one sample of origin, sequenced in a study. MiXCR, run by TCRdb on the 5' RACE reads, gives a single entry per CDR3 protein. The data contain around 44,000 distinct CDR3 sequences, approximately 31% of them singletons. The sample comprised tumor-infiltrating memory CD4+ T cells sorted from the breast tumor. Sample subset: memory CD4+ T cells, CD4+CD45RO+CD25-. These TCRs come from a female donor with breast cancer.

This clonotype showed up just a few times. The chain couples TRBV28 to TRBJ1-5; D remains unclear. Per the germline V gene, CDR1 is MDHEN and CDR2 is SYDVKM. V shed 10 bases and J shed 0 bases, with 19 bases lying between them. This CDR3 has 16 amino acids. The CDR3 loop reads CAIKPTALNSNQPQHF. CDR3 DNA sequence: TGTGCCATCAAACCAACCGCGTTAAATAGCAATCAGCCCCAGCATTTT. Based on the CDR3 plus reference TRBV28 and TRBJ1-5, the full variable domain is DVKVTQSSRYLVKRTGEKVFLECVQDMDHENMFWYRQDPGLGLRLIYFSYDVKMKEKGDIPEGYSVSREKKERFSLILESASTNQTSMYLCAIKPTALNSNQPQHFGDGTRLSIL.

V and J are TRBV6-2 or TRBV6-3 and TRBJ2-7, with 11 bases matching TRBD2. The CDR3 runs to 15 residues. J was trimmed by 2 bases and V by 6 bases; bases with no gene match: 6. Germline CDR1 is MNHEY and CDR2 is SVGEGT. In nucleotides, the CDR3 is TGTGCCAGCAGCCGCACACTAGCGGGAGCCTACGAGCAGTACTTC. It translates to CASSRTLAGAYEQYF.

Regarding this clonotype: Possible read error: a much larger clone is one base away. This rearrangement joins TRBV5-1 to TRBJ2-1, with D perhaps matching TRBD2 (5 bases). CDR1 SGHRS and CDR2 YFSETQ come from the germline V gene. V shed 1 base and J shed 13 bases, with 15 bases lying between them. The CDR3 length is 13 residues. The CDR3 bases are TGCGCCAGCAGCTTGACTAGATTAGGTCATCAGTTCTTC. It is translated as CASSLTRLGHQFF.

This clonotype was counted at least ten times. The chain has TRBV6-2 or TRBV6-3 and TRBJ2-7, with 10 nucleotides matching TRBD2. V gave up 6 bases and J gave up 0 bases; unmatched junction bases: 2. CDR1 and CDR2 from the germline V gene are MNHEY and SVGEGT. The CDR3 is made up of 14 amino acids. The CDR3 loop is CASSTSGNSYEQYF. CDR3 DNA: TGTGCCAGCAGCACTAGCGGGAACTCCTACGAGCAGTACTTC.

This clonotype came up a few times. The rearrangement links TRBV24-1 to TRBJ2-7; 7 bases agree with TRBD2. The CDR3 runs 16 residues. The V gene's germline CDR1 is KGHDR and CDR2 SFDVKD. J was trimmed by 2 bases and V by 3 bases; bases with no gene match: 9. The CDR3 coding sequence is TGTGCCACCAGTGATCATAGGGCTAGCGGTCCCTACGAGCAGTACTTC. Translated: CATSDHRASGPYEQYF.

The V gene is TRBV9, the J gene TRBJ2-1, with 7 bases identical to TRBD2. Germline loops: CDR1 SGDLS, CDR2 YYNGEE. The J segment lost 4 bases and the V segment lost 3 bases, leaving 10 bases of the junction unmatched. CDR3 length equals 16 residues. In nucleotides, the CDR3 is TGTGCCAGCAGCGAGCGGGACTATCAGTTATACAATGAGCAGTTCTTC. Its translation: CASSERDYQLYNEQFF.